The table lists the clone carrying this T cell receptor beta chain with many counts. Its specificity is unknown. The length of the CDR3 is 13 residues. With 5 bases removed from V and 4 bases from J, the gap between germline ends came to 11 bases. Germline V gene data show CDR1 as MNHEY and CDR2 as SVGAGI. The cDNA was generated through 5'RACE incorporating 10-nucleotide random UMIs. TCRdb reprocessed the 5' RACE reads with MiXCR, giving one entry per CDR3 protein. Here the sample spans 35,000 to 40,000 distinct CDR3 sequences, under 9.5% being singletons. Stored at -80 C, 2 million PBMCs were the source of the unsorted libraries. The data are from a study of neurological immune-mediated disorders. Broader study findings: The absence of any CDR3 amino acid sequence shared by expanded clones across subjects suggests that repertoires were private in all groups.

This chain joins TRBV6-5 and TRBJ1-1; D might be TRBD1 (6 bases). The clonotype comes from a woman aged 40 to 50 in good health. Sequencing input: PBMCs. This chain's CDR3 is CASSRGTSTEAFF. CDR3 in DNA: TGTGCCAGCAGTAGGGGGACTTCCACTGAAGCTTTCTTT.